Listed below are T cell receptor beta chains from one sample, sequenced in a study of T-cell memory formation after mild COVID-19. TCRdb redid the calling of the 5' RACE reads with MiXCR, one entry per CDR3 protein. The sample consists of roughly 300,000 distinct CDR3 sequences, 12% to 15% of them appearing once. The specimen sequenced was PBMCs or a T cell subset sorted from them (not recorded which). The receptors were sampled from a man between 18 and 29 years old who had mild COVID-19 (a few samples of this study predate the infection). Cell type and time point are not known. The CDR3 runs from the conserved cysteine through the conserved F or W. D genes are given only for firm matches. Clone size is shown for a subset of rows, as once, few, many or a class of expanded clone.

clone_size	v_call	d_call	j_call	cdr3_nt	cdr3_aa
NA	TRBV4-2	NA	TRBJ2-5	TGTGCCAGCAGCCAAGAGAGGGGCAGGGACTCAGGACGGAGAGGGACCCAGTACTTC	CASSQERGRDSGRRGTQYF
NA	TRBV10-3	TRBD1	TRBJ2-3	TGTGCCATCAGTGAGGCGGACAGGGGCACAGATACGCAGTATTTT	CAISEADRGTDTQYF
few	TRBV5-4	TRBD2	TRBJ2-5	TGTGCCAGCGGACTCGCCGGGACTAGCGGGGGCGGGCAAGAGACCCAGTACTTC	CASGLAGTSGGGQETQYF
few	TRBV5-6	TRBD1	TRBJ1-1	TGTGCCAGCAGCTTGGGGGACAGGTTGAACACTGAAGCTTTCTTT	CASSLGDRLNTEAFF
many	TRBV12-3/TRBV12-4	NA	TRBJ2-5	TGTGCCAGCAGTCCCTTCGGGGTCCAAGAGACCCAGTACTTC	CASSPFGVQETQYF
few	TRBV28	TRBD2	TRBJ2-3	TGTGCCAGCAGCACCGGGACTAGCGCATATACAGATACGCAGTATTTT	CASSTGTSAYTDTQYF
many	TRBV6-1	NA	TRBJ2-7	TGTGCCAGCAGTGAAGCGAGGCAGGGCTCCGAGCAGTACTTC	CASSEARQGSEQYF
few	TRBV12-3/TRBV12-4	NA	TRBJ2-3	TGTGCCAGACCCATCCCTAGGAGTTTGACAGATACGCAGTATTTT	CARPIPRSLTDTQYF
NA	TRBV6-5	TRBD1	TRBJ2-1	TGTGCCAGCACCACAGGGGGCCCTTACAATGAGCAGTTCTTC	CASTTGGPYNEQFF
many	TRBV4-3	NA	TRBJ2-3	TGCGCCAGCAGCCAAGCGGGGGAGATAGATACGCAGTATTTT	CASSQAGEIDTQYF
NA	TRBV5-1	NA	TRBJ1-4	TGCGCCAGCAGCTTGTGGGGGATTGATGAAAAACTGTTTTTT	CASSLWGIDEKLFF
NA	TRBV6-2/TRBV6-3	NA	TRBJ2-7	TGTGCCAGCAGCGGGGTGAGCTCCTACGAGCAGTACTTC	CASSGVSSYEQYF
few	TRBV4-3	TRBD2	TRBJ2-5	TGCGCCAGCAGCCAAGAATTAGCGGGGGCACAAGAGACCCAGTACTTC	CASSQELAGAQETQYF
NA	TRBV7-3	NA	TRBJ2-1	TGTGCCAGCAGCTCGACATCCCGGGATGAGCAGTTCTTC	CASSSTSRDEQFF
few	TRBV29-1	TRBD1	TRBJ1-5	TGCAGCGTGAACGGACAGGGAGAGGGGCCCCAGCATTTT	CSVNGQGEGPQHF
many	TRBV12-3/TRBV12-4	NA	TRBJ1-2	TGTGCCGCCGGACAGTTGAACTATGGCTACACCTTC	CAAGQLNYGYTF
NA	TRBV7-3	NA	TRBJ1-2	TGTGCCAGCAGCTCAAACCGGCAGGGAGATGGCTACACCTTC	CASSSNRQGDGYTF
many	TRBV27	NA	TRBJ2-7	TGTGCCAGCAGTTTAAGGCGGACGTCCTACGAGCAGTACTTC	CASSLRRTSYEQYF
NA	TRBV18	TRBD1	TRBJ1-5	TGTGCCAGCTCACTGAGACAGGGAGCAGATCAGCCCCAGCATTTT	CASSLRQGADQPQHF
NA	TRBV12-3/TRBV12-4	NA	TRBJ1-1	TGTGCCAGCAGTACCTCGCCATATGGGGACACTGAAGCTTTCTTT	CASSTSPYGDTEAFF
many	TRBV7-9	NA	TRBJ2-2	TGTGCCAGCAGCTTAGGCGGGTTCACCGGGGAGCTGTTTTTT	CASSLGGFTGELFF
few	TRBV5-1	NA	TRBJ2-2	TGCGCCAGCAGCTACGGACGCTTCGGGGAGCTGTTTTTT	CASSYGRFGELFF
many	TRBV20-1	TRBD2	TRBJ2-3	TGCAGTTCCATACTCCCGGGACTAGCGGGCGCAGATACGCAGTATTTT	CSSILPGLAGADTQYF
few	TRBV10-3	NA	TRBJ1-1	TGTGCCATCAGTGAGTCGGTCCGGGGGGCTCGTATGGTTTTCTTT	CAISESVRGARMVFF
many	TRBV19	TRBD2	TRBJ2-7	TGTGCCAGTAAATCCTACGGGGGGTCCTACGAGCAGTACTTC	CASKSYGGSYEQYF
NA	TRBV20-1	NA	TRBJ2-3	TGCAGTGCTAGAGATCAAGGGGTCAGCACAGATACGCAGTATTTT	CSARDQGVSTDTQYF
many	TRBV20-1	NA	TRBJ2-7	TGCAGTGCTAGTCAACAGCGTTCGAGCTCCTACGAGCAGTACTTC	CSASQQRSSSYEQYF
NA	TRBV11-3	NA	TRBJ1-1	TGTGCCAGCAGCCGAAGTTTGAACACTGAAGCTTTCTTT	CASSRSLNTEAFF
few	TRBV28	NA	TRBJ1-1	TGTGCCAGCGCCTCGGATCGGAAGAACACTGAAGCTTTCTTT	CASASDRKNTEAFF
NA	TRBV12-3/TRBV12-4	NA	TRBJ1-1	TGTGCCAGCAGTTTAGCGAAGTGGGCCGGCACTGAAGCTTTCTTT	CASSLAKWAGTEAFF
many	TRBV7-2	TRBD2	TRBJ2-7	TGTGCCAGCAGCTTCCTAGCGGGGACCTACGAGCAGTACTTC	CASSFLAGTYEQYF
NA	TRBV7-8	NA	TRBJ2-1	TGTGCCAGCAGCCCCGCTTTCTACAATGAGCAGTTCTTC	CASSPAFYNEQFF
NA	TRBV2	NA	TRBJ2-7	TGTGCCAGCAGCCTCGGGGAGCAGTACTTC	CASSLGEQYF
few	TRBV6-2/TRBV6-3	NA	TRBJ1-1	TGTGCCAGCAGTGACACAGCCCCGGACACTGAAGCTTTCTTT	CASSDTAPDTEAFF
NA	TRBV2	NA	TRBJ1-1	TGTGCCAGCAGTGTCTCCGGCACTGAAGCTTTCTTT	CASSVSGTEAFF
few	TRBV7-9	NA	TRBJ2-7	TGTGCCAGCAGCACCCGTGCCGGCGGGGATCCCTACGAGCAGTACTTC	CASSTRAGGDPYEQYF
few	TRBV9	NA	TRBJ1-1	TGTGCCAGCAGCGCCTGGAACACTGAAGCTTTCTTT	CASSAWNTEAFF
NA	TRBV6-6	TRBD1	TRBJ1-1	TGTGCCAGCAGAGACAGGGGGCCGGTCACTGAAGCTTTCTTT	CASRDRGPVTEAFF
NA	TRBV11-1	NA	TRBJ1-2	TGTGCCAGCAGCTCAGCAGGGTATGGCTACACCTTC	CASSSAGYGYTF
few	TRBV7-2	TRBD1	TRBJ1-1	TGTGCCAGCAGCTCCGCAGGGGGTCGGGAAGCTTTCTTT	CASSSAGGREAFF
few	TRBV28	TRBD1	TRBJ1-6	TGTGCCAGCAGTACCTACAGGGGTTCTAATTCACCCCTCCACTTT	CASSTYRGSNSPLHF
few	TRBV20-1	NA	TRBJ1-3	TGCAGTGCTAGAGCTCCAGGAAACACCATATATTTT	CSARAPGNTIYF